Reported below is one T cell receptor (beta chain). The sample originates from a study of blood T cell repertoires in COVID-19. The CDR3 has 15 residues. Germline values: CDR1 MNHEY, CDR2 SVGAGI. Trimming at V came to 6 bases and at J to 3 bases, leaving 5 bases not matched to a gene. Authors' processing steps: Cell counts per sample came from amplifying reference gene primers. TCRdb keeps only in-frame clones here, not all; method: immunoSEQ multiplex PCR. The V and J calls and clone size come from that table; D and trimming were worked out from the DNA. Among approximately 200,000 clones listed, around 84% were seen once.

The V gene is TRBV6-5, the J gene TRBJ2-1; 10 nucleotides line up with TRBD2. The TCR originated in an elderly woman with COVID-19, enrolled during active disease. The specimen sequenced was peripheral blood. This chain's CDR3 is CASSLTSGRYNEQFF. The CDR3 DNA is TGTGCCAGCAGCTTGACTAGCGGGCGCTACAATGAGCAGTTCTTC.